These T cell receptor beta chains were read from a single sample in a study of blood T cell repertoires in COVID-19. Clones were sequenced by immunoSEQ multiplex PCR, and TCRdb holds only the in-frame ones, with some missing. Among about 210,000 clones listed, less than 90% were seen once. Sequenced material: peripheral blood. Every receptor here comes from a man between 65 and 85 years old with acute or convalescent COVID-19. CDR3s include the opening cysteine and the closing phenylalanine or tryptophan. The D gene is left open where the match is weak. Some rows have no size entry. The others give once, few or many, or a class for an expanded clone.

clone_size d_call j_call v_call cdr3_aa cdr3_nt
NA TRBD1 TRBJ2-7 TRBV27 CASSLMGTGSSYEQYF TGTGCCAGCAGTTTGATGGGGACAGGAAGCTCCTACGAGCAGTACTTC
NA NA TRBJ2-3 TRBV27 CASSFSVLGPQYF TGTGCCAGCAGTTTTTCGGTTCTGGGCCCTCAGTATTTT
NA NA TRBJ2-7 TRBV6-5 CASMRAGSSYEQYF TGTGCCAGCATGAGGGCGGGGAGCTCCTACGAGCAGTACTTC
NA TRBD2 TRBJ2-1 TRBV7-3 CASSSQTSGILLYNEQFF TGTGCCAGCAGCTCCCAGACTAGCGGGATCTTGTTGTATAATGAGCAGTTCTTC
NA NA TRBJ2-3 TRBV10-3 CAISDIPRGGEFTDTQYF TGTGCCATCAGTGACATTCCACGGGGCGGGGAATTCACAGATACGCAGTATTTT
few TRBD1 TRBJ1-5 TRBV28 CASKGASGGHQPQHF TGTGCCAGCAAGGGGGCCTCAGGGGGCCATCAGCCCCAGCATTTT
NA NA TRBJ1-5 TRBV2 CASSADYYNQPQHF TGTGCCAGCAGTGCCGACTACTACAATCAGCCCCAGCATTTT
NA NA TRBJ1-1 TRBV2 CATRQLLNTEAFF TGTGCCACCCGACAGTTACTGAACACTGAAGCTTTCTTT
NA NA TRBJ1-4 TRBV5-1 CASTPSGGNEKLFF TGCGCCAGCACCCCCAGTGGAGGGAATGAAAAACTGTTTTTT
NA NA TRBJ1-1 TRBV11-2 CASSLGEGGLGTEAFF TGTGCCAGCAGCTTAGGGGAGGGGGGGCTTGGCACTGAAGCTTTCTTT
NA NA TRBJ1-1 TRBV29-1 CSAPDRGTEAFF TGCAGCGCTCCGGATCGGGGCACTGAAGCTTTCTTT
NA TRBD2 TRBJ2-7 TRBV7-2 CASSQAASGSYEQYF TGTGCCAGCAGTCAGGCGGCTAGCGGGAGTTACGAGCAGTACTTC
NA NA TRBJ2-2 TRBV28 CASSFLSRGNTGELFF TGTGCCAGCAGTTTTCTTTCCAGGGGGAACACCGGGGAGCTGTTTTTT
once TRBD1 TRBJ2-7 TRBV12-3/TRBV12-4 CASSLYAQGLYF TGTGCCAGCAGTTTATATGCACAGGGGCTGTACTTC
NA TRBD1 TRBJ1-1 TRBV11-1 CASSLGQGNTEAFF TGTGCCAGCAGCTTGGGACAGGGGAACACTGAAGCTTTCTTT
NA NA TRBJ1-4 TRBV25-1 CASSALGGYEKLFF TGTGCCAGCAGTGCTCTCGGGGGTTATGAAAAACTGTTTTTT
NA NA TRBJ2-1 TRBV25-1 CASRQTGRSSYNEQFF TGTGCCAGCAGACAGACAGGCCGATCCTCCTACAATGAGCAGTTCTTC
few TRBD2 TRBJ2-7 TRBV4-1 CASSQDTSGPLEQYF TGCGCCAGCAGCCAAGACACTAGCGGGCCCTTAGAGCAGTACTTC
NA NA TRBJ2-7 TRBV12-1 CASSPRRVYEQYF TGTGCCAGCAGCCCTCGTCGGGTCTACGAGCAGTACTTC
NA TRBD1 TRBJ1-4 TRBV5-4 CASSLGQGFEKLFF TGTGCCAGCAGCTTGGGACAGGGATTTGAAAAACTGTTTTTT
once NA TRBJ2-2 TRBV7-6 CASSLAQPGTGELFF TGTGCCAGCAGCTTAGCACAGCCGGGAACCGGGGAGCTGTTTTTT
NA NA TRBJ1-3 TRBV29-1 CSVEVRGSSGNTIYF TGCAGCGTTGAAGTCCGCGGGAGCTCTGGAAACACCATATATTTT
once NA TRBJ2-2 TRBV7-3 CASSLTPSATGELFF TGTGCCAGCAGCTTAACCCCCAGCGCCACCGGGGAGCTGTTTTTT
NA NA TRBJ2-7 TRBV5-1 CASSLGGREQYF TGCGCCAGCAGCTTGGGGGGCAGGGAGCAGTACTTC
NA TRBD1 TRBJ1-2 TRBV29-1 CSVDYRQGLGGYTF TGCAGCGTTGACTACCGACAGGGCCTGGGAGGCTACACCTTC
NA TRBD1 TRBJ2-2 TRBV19 CASSAGQVLTGELFF TGTGCCAGTAGTGCCGGACAGGTTCTCACCGGGGAGCTGTTTTTT
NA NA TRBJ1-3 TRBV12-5 CASVASSGNTIYF TGTGCTAGTGTTGCGAGCTCTGGAAACACCATATATTTT
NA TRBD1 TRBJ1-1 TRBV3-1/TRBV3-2 CASSHGQAHTEAFF TGTGCCAGCAGCCACGGACAGGCTCACACTGAAGCTTTCTTT
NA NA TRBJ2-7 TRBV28 CASSRHYEQYF TGTGCCAGCAGCAGACATTACGAGCAGTACTTC
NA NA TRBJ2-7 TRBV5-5 CASSQGIANTYEQYF TGTGCCAGCAGTCAGGGAATCGCTAATACCTACGAGCAGTACTTC
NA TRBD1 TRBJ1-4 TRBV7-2 CASSPTFGQGNEKLFF TGTGCCAGCAGCCCTACGTTCGGACAGGGAAATGAAAAACTGTTTTTT
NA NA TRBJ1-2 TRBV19 CASSYVSTGSYGYTF TGTGCCAGTAGTTACGTTTCAACAGGCTCCTATGGCTACACCTTC
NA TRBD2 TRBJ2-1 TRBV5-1 CASSFGLAGVGYNEQFF TGCGCCAGCAGCTTCGGACTAGCGGGAGTAGGATACAATGAGCAGTTCTTC
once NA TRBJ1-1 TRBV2 CASILLQGREAFF TGTGCCAGCATTCTTTTGCAGGGGCGGGAAGCTTTCTTT
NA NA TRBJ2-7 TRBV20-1 CSPGGPYEQYF TGCAGTCCCGGGGGGCCCTACGAGCAGTACTTC
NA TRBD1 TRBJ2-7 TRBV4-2 CASSQETGGLSYEQYF TGTGCCAGCAGCCAGGAAACAGGGGGCCTCTCCTACGAGCAGTACTTC
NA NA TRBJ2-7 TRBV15 CATSRGLAYEQYF TGTGCCACCAGCAGGGGACTTGCTTACGAGCAGTACTTC
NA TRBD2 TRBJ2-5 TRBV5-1 CASSLKAGGRVVTQYF TGCGCCAGCAGCTTGAAAGCGGGAGGGCGAGTTGTAACCCAGTACTTC
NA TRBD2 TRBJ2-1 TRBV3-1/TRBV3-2 CASSPGGSVYDEQFF TGTGCCAGCAGCCCCGGCGGGAGTGTTTACGATGAGCAGTTCTTC
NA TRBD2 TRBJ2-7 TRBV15 CATSNLAGGRNEQYF TGTGCCACCAGCAATCTAGCGGGAGGAAGAAACGAGCAGTACTTC
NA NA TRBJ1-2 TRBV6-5 CASSPWEDYGYTF TGTGCCAGCAGCCCCTGGGAGGACTATGGCTACACCTTC
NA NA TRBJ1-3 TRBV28 CASLGSNSGNTIYF TGTGCCAGCCTAGGTTCTAACTCTGGAAACACCATATATTTT
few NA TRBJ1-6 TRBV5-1 CASSLAATANSPLHF TGCGCCAGCAGCTTGGCCGCGACAGCAAATTCACCCCTCCACTTT
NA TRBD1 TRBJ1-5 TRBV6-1 CASSEASLGGGLSNQPQHF TGTGCCAGCAGTGAAGCGTCGCTTGGAGGGGGCCTTAGCAATCAGCCCCAGCATTTT
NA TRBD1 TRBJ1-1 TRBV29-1 CSARTGMNTEAFF TGCAGCGCCCGGACAGGGATGAACACTGAAGCTTTCTTT
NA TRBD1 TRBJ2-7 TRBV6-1 CASSESYRGYEQYF TGTGCCAGCAGTGAATCTTACAGGGGGTACGAGCAGTACTTC
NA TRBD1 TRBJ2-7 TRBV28 CASSSGQGPYEQYF TGTGCCAGCAGTTCTGGACAGGGGCCATACGAGCAGTACTTC
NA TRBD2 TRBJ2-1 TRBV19 CASRPKGLAGDNEQFF TGTGCCAGTAGGCCCAAGGGACTAGCGGGAGACAATGAGCAGTTCTTC
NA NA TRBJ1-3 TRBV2 CASMKNGVSGNTIYF TGTGCCAGCATGAAGAACGGGGTCTCTGGAAACACCATATATTTT
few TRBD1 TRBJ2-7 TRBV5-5 CASSWARDRAYEQYF TGTGCCAGCAGCTGGGCTAGGGACAGAGCCTACGAGCAGTACTTC
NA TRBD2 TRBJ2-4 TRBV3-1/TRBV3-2 CASRPDGEGIQYF TGTGCCAGCAGACCCGATGGGGAGGGCATTCAGTACTTC
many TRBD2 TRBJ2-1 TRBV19 CASSIEAGLEQFF TGTGCCAGTAGTATAGAAGCGGGACTTGAGCAGTTCTTC
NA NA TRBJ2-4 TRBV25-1 CASSGDTENIQYF TGTGCCAGCAGTGGGGACACCGAAAACATTCAGTACTTC
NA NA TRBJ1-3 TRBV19 CASINPGGNTIYF TGTGCCAGCATTAACCCCGGGGGAAACACCATATATTTT